A single sample gave rise to the 2 T cell receptor beta chains below, sequenced in a study of T cell changes during pregnancy in multiple sclerosis. Method: immunoSEQ multiplex PCR; TCRdb's copy keeps in-frame clones and lacks some. This table has approximately 70,000 clones, 90% to 95% appearing once. This material consisted of peripheral blood, taken in the second trimester of pregnancy. These receptors originate from a female donor in good health, enrolled as a control in a pregnancy study.

This clone was seen a single time. The genes are TRBV28 and TRBJ1-5, with 9 bases fitting TRBD1. Germline-derived CDR1 and CDR2 are MDHEN and SYDVKM. V dropped 4 bases and J dropped 9; count of bases not matched to a gene: 10. There are 15 residues in the CDR3. CDR3 DNA: TGTGCCAGCAGTTCGAACAGGGGGCCCGCAGGGCCCCAGCATTTT. Its translation: CASSSNRGPAGPQHF.

This clone was seen only once. This chain joins TRBV28 and TRBJ1-5; tentatively, D is TRBD1 (5 bases). Trimming removed 5 bases from V and 7 bases from J, with 12 bases in between. CDR3 length: 13 residues. Germline V gene lookup returns CDR1 MDHEN and CDR2 SYDVKM. The CDR3 DNA follows: TGTGCCAGCAGTACAGGTCAAGGACAGCCCCAGCATTTT. Its translation: CASSTGQGQPQHF.